The 16 T cell receptor beta chains below come from one sample, sequenced in a study of tumor and adjacent non-tumor tissue in lung cancer listed by TCRdb under 2018. RNA was isolated from bulk, unsorted tissue, and RNA quality was assessed with a NanoDrop ND-1000 and an Agilent 2100. Preparation of the library involved multiplex PCR. This sample was sequenced with an Illumina HiSeq 2500. TCRbeta libraries were constructed through three rounds of nested PCR with primers (Table S4) according to protocols modified from ARM-PCR. The raw public reads went through TCRdb reprocessing: fastp at Q25, MiXCR clone calling, in-frame beta chains kept. Each entry is one CDR3 protein sequence, shown with its most common DNA and genes. The sample table records 200,000 to 250,000 distinct CDR3 sequences; roughly 70% of these occur just once. In total, the top ten clones hold about 25% of the sample. Sequenced: lung tumor tissue. Receptor source: a man aged 55-75 years with non-small cell lung cancer.

In the case of this clonotype: With a much larger clone just one base away, this may be a read error. The chain couples TRBV20-1 to TRBJ2-7; possibly TRBD2 for D (7 bases). The ends were cut back, 6 bases at V and 4 bases at J, with 22 bases in the middle. Germline assignment: CDR1 DFQATT and CDR2 SNEGSKA (reference sequence). The CDR3 runs 15 residues. The CDR3 here is CSAIRIGGGGYEQYF. The CDR3 DNA reads as TGCAGTGCCATCCGGATTGGGGGGGGCGGGTACGAGCAGTACTTC.

On this clonotype: In this CDR3 the conserved last residue, phenylalanine or tryptophan, is missing, so a read error is likely. As DNA, the CDR3 is TGCAGTGCTCAGTTCTCCTACGAGCAGTACTTA. It specifies CSAQFSYEQYL. The V call is TRBV20-1, the J call TRBJ2-7; no reliable D call. Trimming removed 5 bases from V and 0 bases from J, with 5 bases in between. The length of the CDR3 is 11 residues. Germline assignment: CDR1 DFQATT and CDR2 SNEGSKA (reference sequence).

The chain joins TRBV6-5 to TRBJ1-4; D is perhaps TRBD1 (6 bases). The CDR3 loop spans 16 amino acids. Trimming removed 5 bases at V and 2 bases at J, with 15 bases between. Germline CDR1 and CDR2: MNHEY and SVGAGI. The CDR3 sequence is CASSERTEPTNEKLFF. In nucleotides, the CDR3 is TGTGCCAGCAGTGAGCGGACAGAGCCGACTAATGAAAAACTGTTTTTT.

The gene calls are TRBV5-4 and TRBJ2-2; D uncertain. Germline V gives CDR1 SGHNT, CDR2 YYREEE (reference sequence). Trimming stripped 4 bases from V and 6 bases from J, with 10 bases between. There are 13 residues in the CDR3. The CDR3 DNA is TGTGCCAGCAGCGCCCGAACGGCCGGGGAGCTGTTTTTT. As protein: CASSARTAGELFF.

A note on this clonotype: The junction departs from germline at one end; a sequencing error may be responsible. The gene calls are TRBV6-6 and TRBJ2-3; D unclear. The CDR3 runs 16 residues. Germline V CDR1 and CDR2: MNHNY, SVGAGI (reference sequence). For the CDR3, the DNA is TGTGCCAGCAGTTACCCCGAGGCTAAATACACAGATACGCTGTATTTT. The encoded protein is CASSYPEAKYTDTLYF.

Remarks on this clonotype: This may come from a read error, since a much larger clone is one base off. The gene calls are TRBV28 and TRBJ2-7, with 7 bases that match TRBD1. Germline loops: CDR1 MDHEN, CDR2 SYDVKM. This CDR3 has 15 residues. CDR3 nucleotides: TGTACCAGCAGCCAAGGGGGCGTGGGGTCCTACGAGCAGTACTTC. It encodes CTSSQGGVGSYEQYF.

In the case of this clonotype: The CDR3 does not end in the conserved phenylalanine or tryptophan, so this is likely a read error. The DNA is left out, because the CDR3 cannot be placed on it with certainty; the CDR3 is given as TCRdb lists it. The rearrangement joins TRBV5-4 to TRBJ2-7; whether TRBD2, the table's D call, matches the DNA was not checked. 15 amino acids form the CDR3, both terminal residues included. Germline CDR1 reads SGHNT; CDR2 reads YYREEE (reference sequence). This CDR3 reads CASSLRSGLSYEQYL.

V and J are TRBV5-4 and TRBJ2-1; a possible D gene is TRBD1 (6 bases). Germline V lookup: CDR1 SGHNT, CDR2 YYREEE (reference sequence). V was pared by 4 bases and J by 0 bases, with 11 bases between. The CDR3 covers 15 residues. CDR3 region: CASSLGQCSYNEQFF. CDR3 coding DNA: TGTGCCAGCAGCCTTGGACAGTGCTCCTACAATGAGCAGTTCTTC.

On this clonotype: The germline gene is not matched at one end of the junction; a read error may be the cause. This chain links TRBV11-1 with TRBJ2-7; D gene ambiguous. Germline loops: CDR1 SGHAT, CDR2 FQDESV (reference sequence). The length of the CDR3 is 11 residues. CDR3 residues: CASSLEYEQCF. The CDR3 DNA follows: TGTGCTAGCAGCTTAGAGTACGAGCAATGCTTC.

With regard to this clonotype: Since the CDR3 does not end with the conserved phenylalanine or tryptophan, this likely comes from a read error. The DNA is omitted, as the CDR3 cannot be located on it reliably, and the CDR3 follows TCRdb's listing. This chain connects TRBV6-5 to TRBJ1-1; the D call of TRBD1 is as the table states it, not checked on the DNA. From its first to its last residue, the CDR3 has 14 amino acids. Germline CDR1 MNHEY, CDR2 SVGAGI. CDR3 loop: CASSYRTASGETFL.

A remark on this clonotype: An end of the junction differs from the germline gene, which may be a read error. The chain links TRBV5-4 to TRBJ1-2; no reliable D call. CDR3 length: 13 amino acids. Germline V lookup: CDR1 SGHNT, CDR2 YYREEE (reference sequence). CDR3 in DNA: TGTGCCAGCAGCTTGTGGGGATTGGAGGGCTACATCTTC. It encodes CASSLWGLEGYIF.

This clonotype has a handful of counts. The gene calls are TRBV20-1 and TRBJ1-1; D gene ambiguous. Germline V CDR1 and CDR2: DFQATT, SNEGSKA (reference sequence). Trimming pared 2 bases from V and 1 base from J, leaving 14 bases between. This CDR3 contains 15 residues. Written as DNA, the CDR3 is TGCAGTGCTAGAACGGCAATTCGGGGGAACACTGAAGCTTTCTTT. This sequence encodes CSARTAIRGNTEAFF.

As for this clonotype: A read error is likely, as this CDR3 ends without the conserved phenylalanine or tryptophan. The V and J genes are TRBV11-3 and TRBJ2-5; D is perhaps TRBD1 (5 bases). V lost 6 bases and J lost 5, with 16 bases in between. The CDR3 contains 14 residues. Per the germline V gene, CDR1 is SGHNT and CDR2 is YENEEA. The CDR3 DNA reads as TGTGCCAGCAGTTGGGATAGGGGTAGCGAGACCCAGTACTTA. Its translation: CASSWDRGSETQYL.

On this clonotype: A read error is possible here, since a much larger clone lies one base away. This chain uses TRBV12-3 or TRBV12-4 with TRBJ2-1; no definite D call. The CDR3 runs 13 residues. Deletions cut 4 bases from V and 9 bases from J, with 13 bases between. The chain's CDR3 is CASSYTPDTEQFF. The CDR3 region has the DNA TGTGCCAGCAGTTATACCCCCGACACTGAGCAGTTCTTC.

In the case of this clonotype: This may arise from a read error, as a much more abundant clone is one base away. The V call is TRBV20-1, the J call TRBJ2-7; a weak D match, TRBD2 (5 bases). Trimming removed 2 bases from V and 6 bases from J, with 17 bases in between. CDR1 and CDR2 (germline): DFQATT, SNEGSKA (reference sequence). CDR3 length: 14 amino acids. This CDR3 is CSARSVTKALEQYF. The CDR3 bases are TGCAGTGCTAGATCCGTGACTAAGGCGCTCGAGCAGTACTTC.

On this clonotype itself: Since a much larger clone is just one base distant, this may be a read error. The genes are TRBV29-1 and TRBJ2-3; D is unresolved. The germline gives CDR1 SQVTM, CDR2 ANQGSEA. Trimming stripped 3 bases from V and 3 bases from J, with 7 bases between. This CDR3 spans 12 amino acids. CDR3 protein: CSVDAVTDTQYF. The CDR3 DNA is TGCAGCGTTGACGCGGTGACAGATACGCAGTATTTT.